Given below is one T cell receptor beta chain in context. The antigen remains undetermined. This specimen belongs to a study of cytomegalovirus exposure and HLA in healthy donors. Study as a whole: Unique TCRs from HLA-typed donors, 85 million to 100 million of them, were held in an early data release. Study-level results: When a later analysis compared HLA-associated TCR beta chains with equally common others, the HLA-associated chains turned out to be more clonally expanded and to have lower generation probabilities. 87-base-pair reads could not separate some V segments, including TRBV6-2 and TRBV6-3. Associated with cytomegalovirus, according to the listing, were 150 to 200 TCR beta chains.

Researchers ran the PCR with 60 Vbeta and 13 Jbeta primers. Measured with immunoSEQ multiplex PCR; TCRdb has only the in-frame clones, and not every one. The profile shows approximately 140,000 clones, about 70% of them singletons. Looked up from germline, CDR1 is MDHEN and CDR2 is SYDVKM. J gave up 5 bases and V 5 bases, and 8 bases lay outside the gene matches. The CDR3 extends over 14 amino acids. The sequence came from a man younger than 35 in good health and CMV-seronegative. The specimen sequenced was PBMCs. The V call is TRBV28, the J call TRBJ2-7; 8 bases align to TRBD1. The CDR3 nucleotides read TGTGCCAGCAGTCCCCCCGGGACAGGCCACGAGCAGTACTTC. It encodes CASSPPGTGHEQYF.